The source of this TCR beta chain is a study of cytomegalovirus exposure and HLA in healthy donors. Use of 60 Vbeta and 13 Jbeta primers characterized the PCR. TCRdb's table, derived via immunoSEQ multiplex PCR, lists solely in-frame clones and lacks some. Here the sample table reports more than 100,000 clones. Germline V gene data show CDR1 as SGHKS and CDR2 as YYEKEE (reference sequence). The CDR3 runs 15 residues. The ends were cut back, 4 bases at V and 4 bases at J, with 17 bases in the middle. The clonotype was recovered from a woman aged 40-49 years in good health and CMV-seronegative. Material for sequencing was PBMCs. The chain couples TRBV5-5 to TRBJ1-2; D unresolved. This CDR3 is CASSHLPGYPYGYTF. The CDR3 coding sequence is TGTGCCAGCAGCCACCTCCCGGGTTACCCCTATGGCTACACCTTC.